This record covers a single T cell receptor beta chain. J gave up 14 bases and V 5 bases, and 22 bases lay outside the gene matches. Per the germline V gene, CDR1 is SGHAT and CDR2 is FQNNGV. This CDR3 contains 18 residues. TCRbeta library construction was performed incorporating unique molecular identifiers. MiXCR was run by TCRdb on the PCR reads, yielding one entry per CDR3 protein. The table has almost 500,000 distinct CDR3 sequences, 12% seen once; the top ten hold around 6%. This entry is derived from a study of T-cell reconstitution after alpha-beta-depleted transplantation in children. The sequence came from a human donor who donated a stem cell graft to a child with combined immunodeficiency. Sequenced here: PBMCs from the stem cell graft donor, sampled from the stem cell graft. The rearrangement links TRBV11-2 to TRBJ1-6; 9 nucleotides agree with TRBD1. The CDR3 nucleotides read TGTGCCAGCAGCCCCAACTGGGAACAGGGGGCTTTAGGACGGTCCCTCCACTTT. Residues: CASSPNWEQGALGRSLHF. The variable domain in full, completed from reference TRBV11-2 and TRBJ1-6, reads EAGVAQSPRYKIIEKRQSVAFWCNPISGHATLYWYQQILGQGPKLLIQFQNNGVVDDSQLPKDRFSAERLKGVDSTLKIQPAKLEDSAVYLCASSPNWEQGALGRSLHFGNGTRLTVT.